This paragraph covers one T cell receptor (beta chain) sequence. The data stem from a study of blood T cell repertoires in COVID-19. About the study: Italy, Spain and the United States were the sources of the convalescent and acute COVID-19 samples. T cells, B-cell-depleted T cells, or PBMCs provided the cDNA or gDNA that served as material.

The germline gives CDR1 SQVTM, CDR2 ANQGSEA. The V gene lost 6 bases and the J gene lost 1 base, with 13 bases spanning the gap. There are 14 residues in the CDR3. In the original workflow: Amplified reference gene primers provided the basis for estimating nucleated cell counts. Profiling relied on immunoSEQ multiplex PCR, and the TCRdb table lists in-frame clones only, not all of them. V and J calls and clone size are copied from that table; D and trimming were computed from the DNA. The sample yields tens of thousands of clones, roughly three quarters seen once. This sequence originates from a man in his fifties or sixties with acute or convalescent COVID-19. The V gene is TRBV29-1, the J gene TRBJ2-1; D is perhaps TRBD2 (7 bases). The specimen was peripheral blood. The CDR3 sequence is CSVRRGASYNEQFF. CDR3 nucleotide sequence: TGCAGCGTGAGACGGGGGGCATCCTACAATGAGCAGTTCTTC.